The T cell receptor beta chain under discussion was sequenced for a study of beta chain features in type 1 diabetes. Study overall: Summed over all samples, the examined sorted cells came to about 110 million.

The whole isolated RNA underwent reverse transcription, so sequencing captured expressed TCRB transcripts. Assay used: immunoSEQ multiplex PCR; TCRdb lists only in-frame clones, some missing. This table holds approximately 270,000 clones, around an eighth found once. As for this clone: The antigen remains undetermined.

There are 15 residues in the CDR3. J lost 10 bases, V lost 3 bases, and 11 bases had no gene match. Germline-derived CDR1 and CDR2 are SNHLY and FYNNEI. Study-level findings and limits: In every one of the four CD4+ subsets, TCRB CDR3s were moderately but significantly shorter in Type 1 diabetes patients. Any HLA effect on TCRB rearrangement was left unresolved by small sub-analyses. There were fewer insertions and more deletions at the VDJ junctions of type 1 diabetes patients.

Each of the CD4+ naive, central memory, regulatory and stem cell-like memory populations was sorted via CD45RO/CCR7/CD25/CD127/CD95/CD27. The origin of this receptor is a man aged 30 to 45 with type 1 diabetes. The genes are TRBV2 and TRBJ1-4, with 7 bases identical to TRBD1. Source material: naive CD4+ T cells from blood. As DNA, the CDR3 is TGTGCCAGCAGTGATCTAACAGGGGATTCGAGAAAACTGTTTTTT. It codes for CASSDLTGDSRKLFF.